The TCR beta chain described here comes from a study of blood T cell repertoires in COVID-19. Sequencing used immunoSEQ multiplex PCR; TCRdb keeps in-frame clones, though not all of them. The table has 110,000 to 150,000 clones, roughly 79% seen once. V lost 6 bases to trimming and J lost 2 bases, with 28 bases between them. The CDR3 is 19 residues long. Germline-derived CDR1 and CDR2 are MDHEN and SYDVKM. This TCR derives from a human donor in a cohort sampled during active COVID-19. The sequenced sample was peripheral blood. The chain links TRBV28 to TRBJ1-1; a weak D match, TRBD1 (5 bases). The DNA of the CDR3 is TGTGCCAGCAGAACCCCTAAGGGGAATCTGGGCCAATTCAACACTGAAGCTTTCTTT. It yields the protein CASRTPKGNLGQFNTEAFF.